This T cell receptor beta chain was observed in a study of CD8 T cells in Susac syndrome. Study-wide background: Sequenced Susac syndrome patients included 5 or 6 with clinically active disease and fewer than 10 in remission. When blood was drawn, patients with Susac syndrome were on intravenous immunoglobulin alone, on corticosteroids, or therapy-naive.

CDR3 size: 15 residues. V was clipped by 7 bases and J by 2 bases, with 18 bases between them. Germline assignment: CDR1 SGHDT and CDR2 YYEEEE. Study-wide findings and caveats: In total CD8+ repertoires, around 17 Susac-specific public clones were detected, and CD8+ TEMRA repertoires contained four to six.

Of note for this clonotype: Its antigen is not identified.

Reverse transcription of roughly 0.5 to 1 ug RNA was performed with random hexamers. TCRdb re-called the immunoSEQ multiplex PCR reads with MiXCR, one entry per CDR3 protein. The sample has around 200,000 distinct CDR3 sequences; approximately 95% are singletons. Peripheral blood CD8+ and CD4+ T cells were profiled by TCR beta sequencing. Source material: CD8+ T cells from PBMCs. The chain joins TRBV5-6 to TRBJ1-2, with D possibly TRBD1 on 6 matching bases. This sequence originates from a human donor with Susac syndrome. The CDR3 protein is CASFTDRRSNYGYTF. As DNA, the CDR3 is TGTGCCAGCTTTACAGACAGGAGGAGCAACTATGGCTACACCTTC.